The 3 T cell receptor beta chains given below trace back to one sample, sequenced in a study of CD8 T cells in Susac syndrome. RNA totalling roughly 0.45 to 1 ug underwent reverse transcription with random hexamers. MiXCR, run by TCRdb on the immunoSEQ multiplex PCR reads, gives a single entry per CDR3 protein. The sample holds around 170,000 distinct CDR3 sequences; approximately 95% are singletons and the top ten take more than 0.08%. Sample: CD4+ T cells from PBMCs. The receptor set was obtained from a human donor with Susac syndrome.

The V gene is TRBV15, the J gene TRBJ2-5; 8 bases match TRBD2. V lost 0 bases and J lost 5; bases outside the gene matches: 5. From germline, CDR1 is LNHNV and CDR2 YYDKDF (reference sequence). The CDR3 has 15 amino acids. Here the CDR3 DNA reads TGTGCCACCAGCAGAGATCGAGCGGGGGTTGAGACCCAGTACTTC. This gives the protein CATSRDRAGVETQYF.

The chain uses TRBV15 and TRBJ2-5; 7 bases agree with TRBD1. The CDR3 loop spans 17 amino acids. Germline V gives CDR1 LNHNV, CDR2 YYDKDF (reference sequence). V was pared by 4 bases and J by 2 bases, with 13 bases of the junction left unmatched. DNA for the CDR3: TGTGCCACCAGCATTGGACACGGGACAGTATCTCAAGAGACCCAGTACTTC. Translated, it gives CATSIGHGTVSQETQYF.

The V and J genes are TRBV6-6 and TRBJ1-6; no clear D. This CDR3 contains 14 residues. Trimming removed 8 bases at V and 10 bases at J, with 18 bases between. The germline V gene has CDR1 MNHNY and CDR2 SVGAGI (reference sequence). The CDR3 reads CASSMTLTSSPLHF. The CDR3 bases are TGTGCCAGCTCTATGACCCTTACCAGCTCACCCCTCCACTTT.